These 21 T cell receptor beta chains were sequenced from one sample in a study of shared clonotypes between healthy human individuals (dated by TCRdb to the early 2020s). Libraries came from the immunoSEQ multiplex PCR assay. TCRdb stores this immuneACCESS table with in-frame sequences only. Part of the clones is absent; in the studies checked, under half of the shortfall reflects unresolved V genes, and no reason is known for the rest. The table for this sample lists 2,500,000 or so clones; roughly nine tenths of them were counted only once. The leading ten clones occupy about 0.13% of the sample. Sequencing used naive CD4+ T cells sorted from blood. The cell subset or site label, read with the paper, signifies: CD45RA+ positively selected. Receptor source: a man aged 18 to 30 in good health.

The V and J genes are TRBV7-2 and TRBJ2-5; D is unresolved. Germline V gene data show CDR1 as SGHTA and CDR2 as FQGNSA. The V and J ends lost 3 bases and 2 bases respectively, with 7 bases between them. This CDR3 is 13 amino acids long. In DNA, the CDR3 is TGTGCCAGCAGCTTTCAACAGCAAGAGACCCAGTACTTC. Amino acids: CASSFQQQETQYF.

This rearrangement joins TRBV11-1 to TRBJ1-5; no definite D call. The V and J ends lost 1 base and 6 bases respectively, with 7 bases between them. The CDR3 is 13 amino acids. Germline values: CDR1 SGHAT, CDR2 FQDESV (reference sequence). CDR3 residues: CASSLDLPQPQHF. The CDR3 bases are TGTGCCAGCAGCTTAGACCTCCCTCAGCCCCAGCATTTT.

The chain has TRBV6-5 and TRBJ1-5; D may be TRBD1 (5 bases). Germline CDR1 reads MNHEY; CDR2 reads SVGAGI. This CDR3 spans 15 amino acids. V shed 0 bases and J shed 4 bases, with 10 bases lying between them. DNA of the CDR3: TGTGCCAGCAGTTACTCTGGGGCGACTAATCAGCCCCAGCATTTT. It specifies CASSYSGATNQPQHF.

V and J are TRBV7-2 and TRBJ2-1; D is unclear. Per the germline V gene, CDR1 is SGHTA and CDR2 is FQGNSA. The CDR3 loop spans 13 amino acids. The V end lost 4 bases, the J end lost 3 bases, and 7 bases lay between the germline ends. In DNA, the CDR3 is TGTGCCAGCAGCTATAGCATCTACAATGAGCAGTTCTTC. Its protein product is CASSYSIYNEQFF.

This chain connects TRBV19 to TRBJ1-5; D uncertain. The V gene's germline CDR1 is LNHDA and CDR2 SQIVND (reference sequence). The CDR3 has 16 amino acids. Deletions cut 6 bases from V and 2 bases from J, with 17 bases between. The CDR3 nucleotides are TGTGCCAGTAGCCGGACCCTTGGCGTCGGCAATCAGCCCCAGCATTTT. Protein: CASSRTLGVGNQPQHF. The complete variable domain, with remaining parts taken from reference TRBV19 and TRBJ1-5, reads DGGITQSPKYLFRKEGQNVTLSCEQNLNHDAMYWYRQDPGQGLRLIYYSQIVNDFQKGDIAEGYSVSREKKESFPLTVTSAQKNPTAFYLCASSRTLGVGNQPQHFGDGTRLSIL.

This clone was picked up one time. Other DNA variants within this sample encode the same CDR3. This chain links TRBV9 with TRBJ2-1; TRBD2 matches at 10 bases. The CDR3 consists of 15 residues. Trimming took 0 bases from V and 4 from J; bases not matched to a gene: 1. From germline, CDR1 is SGDLS and CDR2 YYNGEE. CDR3 protein: CASSVGSGGYNEQFF. In nucleotides, the CDR3 is TGTGCCAGCAGCGTAGGTAGCGGGGGGTACAATGAGCAGTTCTTC.

This clone was found once. The chain employs TRBV27 and TRBJ1-1; D unclear. Trimming took off 1 base at V and 0 bases at J, with 3 bases between the two ends. This CDR3 region has 13 residues. CDR1 and CDR2 from the germline V gene are MNHEY and SMNVEV (reference sequence). The CDR3 region is CASSLLLNTEAFF. In DNA, the CDR3 is TGTGCCAGCAGTTTATTATTGAACACTGAAGCTTTCTTT.

The chain joins TRBV18 to TRBJ2-6; no clear D. Deletions cut 2 bases from V and 0 bases from J, with 11 bases between. Germline values: CDR1 KGHSH, CDR2 LQKENI. CDR3 length: 17 amino acids. CDR3 sequence: CASSPWTLRSGANVLTF. The CDR3 nucleotides read TGTGCCAGCTCACCATGGACCCTTCGCTCTGGGGCCAACGTCCTGACTTTC. Filled out from reference TRBV18 and TRBJ2-6, the complete variable domain reads NAGVMQNPRHLVRRRGQEARLRCSPMKGHSHVYWYRQLPEEGLKFMVYLQKENIIDESGMPKERFSAEFPKEGPSILRIQQVVRGDSAAYFCASSPWTLRSGANVLTFGAGSRLTVL.

The chain employs TRBV5-6 and TRBJ1-1, with D possibly TRBD1 on 6 matching bases. This CDR3 spans 15 amino acids. The ends were cut back, 3 bases at V and 1 base at J, with 13 bases in the middle. CDR1 and CDR2 (germline): SGHDT, YYEEEE. The CDR3 loop reads CASSWGPGSNTEAFF. CDR3 DNA sequence: TGTGCCAGCAGCTGGGGGCCGGGGTCGAACACTGAAGCTTTCTTT.

The V gene is TRBV7-2, the J gene TRBJ1-1, with D unresolved. CDR1 and CDR2 (germline): SGHTA, FQGNSA. This CDR3 comprises 12 residues. With 2 bases removed from V and 7 bases from J, the gap between germline ends came to 8 bases. The CDR3 nucleotides read TGTGCCAGCAGCTTAACCAGATATGAAGCTTTCTTT. This translates into CASSLTRYEAFF.

The V gene is TRBV5-6, the J gene TRBJ2-3, with TRBD1 matching over 7 bases. CDR3 length: 16 amino acids. With V trimmed by 3 bases and J by 5 bases, 12 bases remained unmatched. Germline values: CDR1 SGHDT, CDR2 YYEEEE. CDR3 amino acids: CASSSRGIPPGDTQYF. CDR3 DNA sequence: TGTGCCAGCAGCTCCAGGGGGATCCCCCCTGGAGATACGCAGTATTTT.

The count of this clone is one. The rearrangement uses TRBV19 and TRBJ2-2; 13 nucleotides agree with TRBD2. V lost 1 base to trimming and J lost 7 bases; unmatched junction nucleotides: 6. Germline CDR1 and CDR2: LNHDA and SQIVND (reference sequence). This CDR3 has 17 amino acids. CDR3 DNA sequence: TGTGCCAGTAGTATAGGGGGACTAGCGGGATTGCTCGGGGAGCTGTTTTTT. Translated, it gives CASSIGGLAGLLGELFF. Variable domain in full (rest from reference TRBV19 and TRBJ2-2): DGGITQSPKYLFRKEGQNVTLSCEQNLNHDAMYWYRQDPGQGLRLIYYSQIVNDFQKGDIAEGYSVSREKKESFPLTVTSAQKNPTAFYLCASSIGGLAGLLGELFFGEGSRLTVL.

The chain combines TRBV5-1 with TRBJ2-5; 8 positions match TRBD2. Germline assignment: CDR1 SGHRS and CDR2 YFSETQ. Unmatched junction bases numbered 15, after V lost 3 bases and J lost 2 bases. The CDR3 loop spans 18 amino acids. CDR3 loop: CASSSAWAGGRFQETQYF. CDR3 coding DNA: TGCGCCAGCAGCTCCGCTTGGGCGGGGGGCCGATTTCAAGAGACCCAGTACTTC.

The chain carries TRBV27 and TRBJ1-5; perhaps TRBD1 as D (5 bases). The CDR3 runs 17 residues. The V end lost 2 bases, the J end lost 4 bases, and 18 bases lay between the germline ends. CDR1 is MNHEY, CDR2 SMNVEV, per germline (reference sequence). CDR3 DNA: TGTGCCAGCAGTTTAGGAGCGGGACCGACTTTTAATCAGCCCCAGCATTTT. It codes for CASSLGAGPTFNQPQHF.

The V and J genes are TRBV6-1 and TRBJ2-7; TRBD2 matches 12 bases. The CDR3 length is 14 residues. Germline trimming cut 3 bases from V and 3 bases from J; bases unmatched to any gene: 0. CDR1 and CDR2 (germline): MNHNS, SASEGT. DNA for the CDR3: TGTGCCAGCAGTGAGGGACTAGCGGGCTACGAGCAGTACTTC. Translation: CASSEGLAGYEQYF.

In regard to this clone: Within the sample, other DNA sequences also encode this same CDR3. This rearrangement joins TRBV27 to TRBJ2-7; 11 nucleotides match TRBD2. CDR1 is MNHEY, CDR2 SMNVEV, per germline (reference sequence). The CDR3 totals 15 residues. J lost 3 bases, V lost 2 bases, and 3 bases had no gene match. CDR3 region: CASSLGLAGGYEQYF. CDR3 coding DNA: TGTGCCAGCAGTTTAGGGCTAGCGGGGGGCTACGAGCAGTACTTC.

Regarding this clone: The same CDR3 can be traced to other DNA sequences in this sample. The rearrangement uses TRBV30 and TRBJ1-6; D is uncertain. Germline CDR1 is GTSNPN and CDR2 is SVGIG (reference sequence). The CDR3 spans 13 residues. Trimming took 5 bases from V and 5 from J, leaving 10 bases between them. The CDR3: CAWRTENNSPLHF. As DNA, the CDR3 is TGTGCCTGGCGCACAGAAAATAATTCACCCCTCCACTTT.

The gene calls are TRBV12-5 and TRBJ1-3; 9 bases are a match to TRBD1. Trimming cost V 0 bases and J 0 bases; bases outside gene matches: 6. This CDR3 spans 18 amino acids. CDR1 and CDR2 from the germline V gene are LGHNT and FRNRAP. CDR3 DNA sequence: TGTGCTAGTGGTTTGGTACTGGGACAGGGAGTCTCTGGAAACACCATATATTTT. Translated, it gives CASGLVLGQGVSGNTIYF.

The CDR3 DNA sequence: TGTGCCAGCAGTTTATTGCAGGGATCTAATTCACCCCTCCACTTT. This encodes CASSLLQGSNSPLHF. The rearrangement joins TRBV27 to TRBJ1-6; TRBD1 might be the D (5 bases). V dropped 1 base and J dropped 6 bases, with 10 bases sitting between them. Germline CDR1 is MNHEY and CDR2 is SMNVEV (reference sequence). The CDR3 runs 15 residues.

The rearrangement joins TRBV6-5 to TRBJ1-6, with 7 bases aligning to TRBD1. V lost 7 bases, J lost 7 bases, and 10 bases stayed unmatched. Germline V CDR1 and CDR2: MNHEY, SVGAGI. The CDR3 length is 15 residues. CDR3 nucleotides: TGTGCCAGCAACAATAACAGGGGAGGCAATTCACCCCTCCACTTT. Its translation is CASNNNRGGNSPLHF.

The chain employs TRBV10-3 and TRBJ2-5; D is perhaps TRBD1 (5 bases). Per the germline V gene, CDR1 is ENHRY and CDR2 is SYGVKD. V was pared by 2 bases and J by 5 bases, with 15 bases between. This CDR3 spans 15 amino acids. The CDR3 here is CAISEPRVSRETQYF. The CDR3 coding sequence is TGTGCCATCAGTGAGCCCAGGGTGTCGAGGGAGACCCAGTACTTC.